This TCR beta chain was captured in a study of monozygotic twins with inflammatory bowel disease. Study-level results: Whereas healthy co-twins had higher TCRbeta diversity (inverse Simpson), IBD patients had lower diversity.

Template switching added UMIs carrying a 6-nucleotide sample barcode. TCRdb re-called the 5' RACE reads; every CDR3 protein appears as one record, without DNA. The sample has about 110,000 distinct CDR3 sequences. Comments on this clonotype: Its cognate antigen is unknown.

This CDR3 comprises 13 residues. The source is a human donor with ulcerative colitis or Crohn's disease, or a healthy co-twin of an affected twin (not recorded which). This chain links TRBV12-3 or TRBV12-4 with TRBJ2-3; TCRdb outputs TRBD1, but without DNA this stays unchecked. The material sequenced was blood. This CDR3 is CASRPGLADTQYF.